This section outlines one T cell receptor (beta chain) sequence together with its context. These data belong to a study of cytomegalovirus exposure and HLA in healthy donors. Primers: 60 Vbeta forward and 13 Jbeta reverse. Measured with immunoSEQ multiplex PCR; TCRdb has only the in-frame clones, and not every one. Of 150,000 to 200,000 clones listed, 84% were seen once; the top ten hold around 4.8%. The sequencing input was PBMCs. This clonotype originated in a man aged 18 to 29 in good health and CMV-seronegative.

The CDR3 coding sequence is TGTGCCAGCAAGGGGCAGGTTGGCACTGAAGCTTTCTTT. Protein sequence: CASKGQVGTEAFF. The V call is TRBV2, the J call TRBJ1-1, with TRBD1 as a possible D gene (5 bases). The germline gives CDR1 SNHLY, CDR2 FYNNEI. V was clipped by 7 bases and J by 4 bases, with 13 bases between them. This CDR3 spans 13 amino acids.